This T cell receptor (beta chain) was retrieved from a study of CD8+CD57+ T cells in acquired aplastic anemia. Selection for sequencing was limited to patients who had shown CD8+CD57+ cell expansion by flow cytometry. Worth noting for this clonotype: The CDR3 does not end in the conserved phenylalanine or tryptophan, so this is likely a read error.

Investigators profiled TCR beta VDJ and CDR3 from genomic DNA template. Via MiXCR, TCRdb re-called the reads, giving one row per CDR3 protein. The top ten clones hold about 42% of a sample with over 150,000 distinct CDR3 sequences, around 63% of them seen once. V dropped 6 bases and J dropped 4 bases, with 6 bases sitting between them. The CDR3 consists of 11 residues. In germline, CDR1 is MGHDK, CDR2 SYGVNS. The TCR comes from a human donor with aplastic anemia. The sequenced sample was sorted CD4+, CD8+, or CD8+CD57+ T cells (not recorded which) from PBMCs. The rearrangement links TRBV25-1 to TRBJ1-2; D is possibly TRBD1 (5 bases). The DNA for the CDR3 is TGTGCCAGCAGGCAGGGCTATGGCTACACCATC. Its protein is CASRQGYGYTI.